This TCR beta chain comes out of a study of cytomegalovirus exposure and HLA in healthy donors. CDR1 is ENHRY and CDR2 is SYGVKD in the germline V gene. There are 14 residues in the CDR3. Regarding the study as a whole: A later analysis by the authors found several of the most significant clusters apparently linked to common viral pathogens. With later analysis, a missense DCLRE1C variant became linked to TCR beta V- and J-gene trimming. TCR beta sequences reportedly predicted the HLA-A and HLA-B alleles of most subjects accurately.

Both 60 Vbeta primers and 13 Jbeta primers went into the PCR. Profiled with immunoSEQ multiplex PCR; TCRdb holds only in-frame clones, not every one. The table lists over 75,000 clones, around four fifths of them singletons. Details on this clone: The antigen is undetermined.

The chain uses TRBV10-3 and TRBJ2-5; D is perhaps TRBD1 (6 bases). Judging by the DNA end, TRBJ2-7 fits better; the J call may be wrong. The sample consisted of PBMCs. The sequence was obtained from a young man in good health and CMV-seropositive. For the CDR3, the DNA is TGTGCCATCAGTGACACCGGGACACCCTACGAGCAGTACTTC. This sequence encodes CAISDTGTPYEQYF.